Presented here are 19 T cell receptor beta chains from one specimen sequenced in a study of blood T cell repertoires in COVID-19. The protocol was immunoSEQ multiplex PCR, while the TCRdb copy is restricted to in-frame clones and leaves out a portion. Of 230,000 or so clones detected, around 75% appear once; the ten largest clones hold roughly 5%. The sequencing sample was made of peripheral blood. The origin of the receptors is a human donor in a cohort sampled during active COVID-19.

The chain couples TRBV5-1 to TRBJ2-7; the match to TRBD2 covers 7 bases. The germline CDR1 and CDR2 sequences are SGHRS and YFSETQ. CDR3 size: 14 residues. With 8 bases clipped from V and 7 bases from J, the junction kept 15 bases outside the gene matches. Here the CDR3 DNA reads TGCGCCAGTGTTCAAACAGCGGGATCTCGGGAGCAGTACTTC. This gives the protein CASVQTAGSREQYF.

J is TRBJ1-6 and V is TRBV11-3, with 11 bases that match TRBD1. V lost 5 bases and J lost 9; bases outside the gene matches: 3. CDR1 and CDR2 from the germline V gene are SGHNT and YENEEA. CDR3 length equals 14 residues. CDR3 nucleotide sequence: TGTGCCAGCAGCACGGGACAGGGGGGTTCACCCCTCCACTTT. Amino acid sequence: CASSTGQGGSPLHF.

This sequence joins TRBV27 and TRBJ1-2, with 10 nucleotides matching TRBD1. The CDR3 loop spans 14 amino acids. CDR1 and CDR2 from the germline V gene are MNHEY and SMNVEV (reference sequence). The J segment lost 2 bases and the V segment lost 6 bases, leaving 3 bases of the junction unmatched. The CDR3 DNA reads as TGTGCCAGCAGAAGACAGGGGGCCAACTATGGCTACACCTTC. It translates to CASRRQGANYGYTF.

A few counts support this clone. The V gene is TRBV6-6, the J gene TRBJ2-7, with TRBD1 identical over 10 bases. Germline trimming cut 8 bases from V and 3 bases from J; bases unmatched to any gene: 7. The CDR3 sequence is 14 residues long. Germline assignment: CDR1 MNHNY and CDR2 SVGAGI (reference sequence). In DNA, the CDR3 is TGTGCCAGCGGAACGACAGGGGGCGACTACGAGCAGTACTTC. Its translation: CASGTTGGDYEQYF.

The gene calls are TRBV18 and TRBJ2-7; 12 bases match TRBD2. Per germline, CDR1 KGHSH and CDR2 LQKENI. The CDR3 loop spans 16 amino acids. The junction had 4 bases not matched to a gene; V was cut back by 1 base and J by 3 bases. In DNA form, the CDR3 reads TGTGCCAGCTCACCACGATTGACTAGCGGGAGCTACGAGCAGTACTTC. This codes for CASSPRLTSGSYEQYF.

This clone was seen ten or more times. This sample includes further DNA sequences coding for the same CDR3. The chain recombines TRBV27 with TRBJ2-7; D gene uncertain. The CDR3 covers 12 residues. Germline CDR1 reads MNHEY; CDR2 reads SMNVEV (reference sequence). Trimming removed 6 bases from V and 0 bases from J, with 6 bases in between. The chain's CDR3 is CASSPNSYEQYF. CDR3 DNA: TGTGCCAGCAGCCCTAACTCCTACGAGCAGTACTTC.

The V gene is TRBV4-3, the J gene TRBJ2-2; tentative D call: TRBD2 (6 bases). In germline, CDR1 is LGHNA, CDR2 YSLEER. The CDR3 has 16 amino acids. The V end lost 0 bases, the J end lost 7 bases, and 15 bases lay between the germline ends. The CDR3 nucleotides are TGCGCCAGCAGCCAAGAAACTGGGGCAGCGGGCGGGGAGCTGTTTTTT. Amino acids: CASSQETGAAGGELFF.

CDR3 region: CASSAGVPYEQYF. DNA of the CDR3: TGTGCCAGCAGCGCCGGGGTCCCCTACGAGCAGTACTTC. V is TRBV5-4 and J is TRBJ2-7; D possibly corresponds to TRBD2 (5 bases). Between the trimmed V and J ends, which lost 4 bases and 2 bases, there was a span of 10 bases. Germline CDR1 is SGHNT and CDR2 is YYREEE (reference sequence). This CDR3 is built from 13 residues.

In regard to this clone: Other DNA sequences in the sample encode the same CDR3. V and J are TRBV9 and TRBJ2-5, with D maybe TRBD1 (5 bases). CDR3 length equals 13 residues. Germline assignment: CDR1 SGDLS and CDR2 YYNGEE. Trimming left V 2 bases short and J 7 bases short, with 12 bases between. The CDR3 DNA reads as TGTGCCAGCAGCGTCGGCGTGCAGGGGACCCAGTACTTC. It translates to CASSVGVQGTQYF.

The V gene is TRBV28, the J gene TRBJ2-5, with a possible D match to TRBD1 (6 bases). Germline lookup yields CDR1 MDHEN and CDR2 SYDVKM. The ends were cut back, 7 bases at V and 5 bases at J, with 11 bases in the middle. This CDR3 contains 12 residues. CDR3 in DNA: TGTGCCAGCACAGGGGCGGGCGAGACCCAGTACTTC. Translated: CASTGAGETQYF.

The chain combines TRBV2 with TRBJ2-7, with 8 bases identical to TRBD2. CDR3 size: 15 residues. Germline V CDR1 and CDR2: SNHLY, FYNNEI. J lost 2 bases, V lost 4 bases, and 7 bases had no gene match. The CDR3 sequence is CASSGLAGGTYEQYF. Written as DNA, the CDR3 is TGTGCCAGCAGTGGTTTGGCGGGAGGTACCTACGAGCAGTACTTC.

The rearrangement links TRBV28 to TRBJ2-7; no definite D call. This CDR3 spans 15 amino acids. From germline, CDR1 is MDHEN and CDR2 SYDVKM. V lost 6 bases and J 1 base, leaving 16 bases between the germline ends. In nucleotides, the CDR3 is TGTGCCAGCAGATCGACTCCAGCTAAATCCTACGAGCAGTACTTC. Amino acids: CASRSTPAKSYEQYF.

The CDR3 DNA is TGCGCCAGCAGCCCGGGACAGGGGGCCTCAAGGTTCCACGAGCAGTACTTC. This sequence encodes CASSPGQGASRFHEQYF. The chain couples TRBV4-3 to TRBJ2-7, with 12 bases that match TRBD1. The CDR3 sequence is 17 residues long. The V and J ends lost 4 bases and 5 bases, in that order; junction bases with no gene match: 12. Germline CDR1 is LGHNA and CDR2 is YSLEER.

The rearrangement joins TRBV5-1 to TRBJ2-1; D is uncertain. The V gene lost 0 bases and the J gene lost 9 bases, with 13 bases spanning the gap. Per the germline V gene, CDR1 is SGHRS and CDR2 is YFSETQ. The CDR3 is 14 amino acids. The CDR3 DNA reads TGCGCCAGCAGCTTGGTGGCCCCGCCTGGTGAGCAGTTCTTC. Protein sequence: CASSLVAPPGEQFF.

CDR3 sequence reads: CASSLGGRSNQPQHF. In DNA form, the CDR3 reads TGTGCCAGCAGTCTAGGGGGTAGAAGCAATCAGCCCCAGCATTTT. The chain has TRBV7-8 and TRBJ1-5, with TRBD1 as a possible D gene (6 bases). The V gene's germline CDR1 is SGHVS and CDR2 FQNEAQ. There are 15 residues in the CDR3. Trimming stripped 6 bases from V and 1 base from J, with 13 bases between.

The V call is TRBV4-2, the J call TRBJ2-1; D perhaps matches TRBD2 (6 bases). This CDR3 spans 17 amino acids. V lost 0 bases to trimming and J lost 2 bases, with 14 bases between them. Looked up from germline, CDR1 is LGHNA and CDR2 is YNFKEQ. Here the CDR3 reads CASSQESPGEPYNEQFF. The CDR3 DNA is TGTGCCAGCAGCCAAGAGAGTCCGGGAGAACCCTACAATGAGCAGTTCTTC.

The genes are TRBV7-2 and TRBJ2-7; D remains unclear. There are 13 residues in the CDR3. Germline V gene data show CDR1 as SGHTA and CDR2 as FQGNSA. V lost 5 bases and J 3 bases, leaving 11 bases between the germline ends. The CDR3 reads CASSPPFSYEQYF. Here the CDR3 DNA reads TGTGCCAGCAGCCCCCCGTTCAGCTACGAGCAGTACTTC.

The chain recombines TRBV4-2 with TRBJ1-2; no clear D. Germline CDR1 LGHNA, CDR2 YNFKEQ. This CDR3 contains 17 residues. Trimming removed 0 bases at V and 0 bases at J, with 14 bases between. CDR3 nucleotide sequence: TGTGCCAGCAGCCAAGAAGTGATGCCGGGAGCTAACTATGGCTACACCTTC. As protein: CASSQEVMPGANYGYTF.

This clone has a handful of counts. The chain links TRBV6-5 to TRBJ2-3; D call uncertain. Per the germline V gene, CDR1 is MNHEY and CDR2 is SVGAGI. CDR3 length equals 13 residues. The V end was cut by 2 bases, the J end by 5 bases, with 8 bases between. The CDR3 protein is CASSYPTGDTQYF. The CDR3 DNA is TGTGCCAGCAGTTACCCGACTGGAGATACGCAGTATTTT.